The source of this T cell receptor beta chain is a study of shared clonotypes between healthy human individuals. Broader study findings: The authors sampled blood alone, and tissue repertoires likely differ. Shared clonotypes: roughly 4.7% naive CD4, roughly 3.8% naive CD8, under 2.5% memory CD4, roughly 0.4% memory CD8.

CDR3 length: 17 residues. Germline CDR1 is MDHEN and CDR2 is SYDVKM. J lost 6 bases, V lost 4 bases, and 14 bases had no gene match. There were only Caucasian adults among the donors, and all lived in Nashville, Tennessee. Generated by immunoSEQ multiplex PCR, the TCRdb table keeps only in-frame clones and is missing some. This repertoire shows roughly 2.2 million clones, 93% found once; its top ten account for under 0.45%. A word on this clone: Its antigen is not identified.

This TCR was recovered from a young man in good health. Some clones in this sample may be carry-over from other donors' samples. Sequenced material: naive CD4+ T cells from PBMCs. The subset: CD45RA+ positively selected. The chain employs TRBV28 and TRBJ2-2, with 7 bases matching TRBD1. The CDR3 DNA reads TGTGCCAGCAGTTCCCCTCTTGGGGGACAGAGTTCCGGGGAGCTGTTTTTT. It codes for CASSSPLGGQSSGELFF.